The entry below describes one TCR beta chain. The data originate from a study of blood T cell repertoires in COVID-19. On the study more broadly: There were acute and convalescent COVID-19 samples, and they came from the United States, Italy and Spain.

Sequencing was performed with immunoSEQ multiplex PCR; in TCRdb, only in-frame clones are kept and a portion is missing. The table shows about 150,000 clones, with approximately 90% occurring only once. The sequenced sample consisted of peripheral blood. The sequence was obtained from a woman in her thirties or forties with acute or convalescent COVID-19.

The CDR3 loop is CAIGQGSSYEQYF. CDR3 sequence (DNA): TGTGCCATCGGACAGGGAAGCTCCTACGAGCAGTACTTC. The chain carries TRBV10-3 and TRBJ2-7; 8 bases are shared with TRBD1. This CDR3 comprises 13 residues. The V gene end was trimmed by 8 bases and the J gene end by 0 bases; junction bases not matched to a gene: 3. Germline CDR1 is ENHRY and CDR2 is SYGVKD.